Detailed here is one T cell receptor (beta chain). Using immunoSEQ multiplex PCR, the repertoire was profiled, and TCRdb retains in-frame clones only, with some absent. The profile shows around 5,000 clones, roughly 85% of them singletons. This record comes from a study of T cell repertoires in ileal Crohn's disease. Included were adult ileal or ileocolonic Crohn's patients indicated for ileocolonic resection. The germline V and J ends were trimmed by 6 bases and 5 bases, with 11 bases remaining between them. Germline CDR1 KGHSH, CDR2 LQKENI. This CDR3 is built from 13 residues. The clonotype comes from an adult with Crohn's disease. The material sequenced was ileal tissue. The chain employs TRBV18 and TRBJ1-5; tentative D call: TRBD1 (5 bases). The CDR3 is CASSRGVDQPQHF. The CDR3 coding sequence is TGTGCCAGCTCCCGGGGGGTTGATCAGCCCCAGCATTTT.